These 8 T cell receptor beta chains share one sample of origin, sequenced in a study of blood T cell repertoires in COVID-19. Here immunoSEQ multiplex PCR was the method, and the copy in TCRdb shows in-frame clones only, minus some. The sample yields about 230,000 clones, nearly 90% seen once. The sequencing input was peripheral blood. The receptors stem from a young woman who had recovered from COVID-19.

The V call is TRBV2, the J call TRBJ2-5, with 10 bases lining up with TRBD1. The V and J ends lost 4 bases and 5 bases, in that order; junction bases with no gene match: 7. The CDR3 has 15 residues. Germline CDR1 SNHLY, CDR2 FYNNEI. CDR3 sequence: CASSATGQGWETQYF. The CDR3 bases are TGTGCCAGCAGTGCGACGGGACAGGGGTGGGAGACCCAGTACTTC.

The rearrangement uses TRBV7-8 and TRBJ2-7; 12 bases agree with TRBD2. The CDR3 extends over 18 amino acids. Trimming removed 1 base from V and 0 bases from J; junction bases left unmatched: 7. Germline V gives CDR1 SGHVS, CDR2 FQNEAQ. CDR3 nucleotide sequence: TGTGCCAGCAGCTTAGAACTAGCGGGAGGTATACGCTCCTACGAGCAGTACTTC. Translated: CASSLELAGGIRSYEQYF.

CDR3 coding DNA: TGCAGCGTTGAACCGGGACAGGGGGGCTATGGCTACACCTTC. This encodes CSVEPGQGGYGYTF. The chain recombines TRBV29-1 with TRBJ1-2, with TRBD1 identical over 11 bases. Trimming at V came to 2 bases and at J to 4 bases, leaving 3 bases not matched to a gene. The CDR3 length is 14 residues. The germline CDR1 and CDR2 sequences are SQVTM and ANQGSEA.

A single count supports this clone. This rearrangement joins TRBV19 to TRBJ1-1; 7 bases are shared with TRBD1. The CDR3 consists of 15 residues. J was trimmed by 4 bases and V by 5 bases; bases with no gene match: 10. Germline V gene sequence: CDR1 LNHDA, CDR2 SQIVND (reference sequence). In DNA form, the CDR3 reads TGTGCCAGTAGTCCTCACAGACAGGGAACCACTGAAGCTTTCTTT. The encoded protein is CASSPHRQGTTEAFF.

The chain has TRBV4-1 and TRBJ2-4, with D tentatively TRBD1 (5 bases). This CDR3 comprises 14 residues. Germline V CDR1 and CDR2: MGHRA, YSYEKL. The germline V and J ends were trimmed by 6 bases and 0 bases, with 9 bases remaining between them. This CDR3 reads CASRAGLAKNIQYF. DNA for the CDR3: TGCGCCAGCAGAGCAGGGTTAGCCAAAAACATTCAGTACTTC.

Details on this clone: Distinct nucleotide sequences in the sample also encode this CDR3. This chain joins TRBV29-1 and TRBJ2-7; D is ambiguous. The ends were cut back, 1 base at V and 0 bases at J, with 4 bases in the middle. Germline-derived CDR1 and CDR2 are SQVTM and ANQGSEA. The CDR3 loop spans 12 amino acids. The CDR3 coding sequence is TGCAGCGTTGAAGGAGACTCCTACGAGCAGTACTTC. It specifies CSVEGDSYEQYF.

J is TRBJ2-1 and V is TRBV27; maybe TRBD1 (5 bases). V dropped 8 bases and J dropped 5 bases, with 7 bases sitting between them. Germline values: CDR1 MNHEY, CDR2 SMNVEV (reference sequence). CDR3 length equals 11 residues. Here the CDR3 reads CASGANNEQFF. The CDR3, as DNA: TGTGCCAGCGGGGCTAACAATGAGCAGTTCTTC.

The rearrangement uses TRBV30 and TRBJ1-4; no definite D call. Germline lookup yields CDR1 GTSNPN and CDR2 SVGIG (reference sequence). This CDR3 spans 13 amino acids. Trimming left V 2 bases short and J 4 bases short, with 8 bases between. The DNA for the CDR3 is TGTGCCTGGAGTTTCGCGGGTAATGAAAAACTGTTTTTT. Translating gives CAWSFAGNEKLFF.